This T cell receptor beta chain was identified during a study of early T cells in non-severe SARS-CoV-2 infection. TCRdb used MiXCR to reprocess the 5' RACE reads, holding one entry per CDR3 protein. This table holds over 70,000 distinct CDR3 sequences, around 15% found once. CDR1 is SEHNR and CDR2 is FQNEAQ in the germline V gene (reference sequence). The length of the CDR3 is 16 residues. J lost 12 bases, V lost 1 base, and 12 bases had no gene match. V gene TRBV7-9 combines with J gene TRBJ1-6; 7 nucleotides agree with TRBD1. This TCR was recovered from an adult who was a healthcare worker with PCR-confirmed SARS-CoV-2 infection or an uninfected control (not recorded which). The source was whole blood, collected at baseline. CDR3 protein: CASSLGSGTVHLPLHF. The CDR3 nucleotides are TGTGCCAGCAGCTTAGGATCCGGGACAGTGCACTTACCCCTCCACTTT.